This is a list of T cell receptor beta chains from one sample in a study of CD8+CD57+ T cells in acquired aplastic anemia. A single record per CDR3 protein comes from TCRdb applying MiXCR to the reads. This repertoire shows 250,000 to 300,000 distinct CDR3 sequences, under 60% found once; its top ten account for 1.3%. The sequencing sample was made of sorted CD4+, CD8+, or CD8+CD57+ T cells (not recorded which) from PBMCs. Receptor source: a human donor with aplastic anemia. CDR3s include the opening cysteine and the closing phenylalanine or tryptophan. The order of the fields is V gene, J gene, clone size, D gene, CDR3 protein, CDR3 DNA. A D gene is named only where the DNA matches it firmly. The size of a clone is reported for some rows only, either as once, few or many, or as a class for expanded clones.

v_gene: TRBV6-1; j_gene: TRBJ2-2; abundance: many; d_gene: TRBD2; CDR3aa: CASSVAGGSTGELFF; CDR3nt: TGTGCCAGCAGCGTAGCGGGGGGCAGCACCGGGGAGCTGTTTTTT
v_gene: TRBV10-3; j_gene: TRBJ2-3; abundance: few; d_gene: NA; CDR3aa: CAISRNLDTQYF; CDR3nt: TGTGCCATCAGCCGGAACCTTGATACGCAGTATTTT
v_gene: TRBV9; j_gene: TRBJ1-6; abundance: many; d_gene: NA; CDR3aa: CASNAPNSPLHF; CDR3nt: TGTGCCAGCAACGCTCCGAATTCACCCCTCCACTTT
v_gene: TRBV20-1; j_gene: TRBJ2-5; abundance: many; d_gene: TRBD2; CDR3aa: CSARYGTSMGTQYF; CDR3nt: TGCAGTGCTAGATACGGGACTAGCATGGGGACCCAGTACTTC
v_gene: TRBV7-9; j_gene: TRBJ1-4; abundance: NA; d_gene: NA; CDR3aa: CASSLIGQRTNEKLFF; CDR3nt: TGTGCCAGCAGTCTTATTGGACAGCGGACTAATGAAAAACTGTTTTTT
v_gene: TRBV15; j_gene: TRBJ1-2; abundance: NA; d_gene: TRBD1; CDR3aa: CATSSGTGGVSGYGYTF; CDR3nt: TGTGCCACCAGCTCCGGGACAGGGGGAGTGTCGGGCTATGGCTACACCTTC
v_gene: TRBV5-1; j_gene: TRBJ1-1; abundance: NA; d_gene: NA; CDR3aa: CASSGPGLEAFF; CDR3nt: TGCGCCAGCAGTGGTCCGGGTCTTGAAGCTTTCTTT
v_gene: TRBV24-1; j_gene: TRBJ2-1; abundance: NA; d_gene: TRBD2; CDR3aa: CATVSSGRADEQFF; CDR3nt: TGTGCCACCGTGTCCAGCGGGAGGGCCGATGAGCAGTTCTTC
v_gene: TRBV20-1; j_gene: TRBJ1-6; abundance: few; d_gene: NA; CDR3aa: CSARDSASSYNSPLHF; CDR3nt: TGCAGTGCTAGAGATAGCGCAAGCTCCTATAATTCACCCCTCCACTTT
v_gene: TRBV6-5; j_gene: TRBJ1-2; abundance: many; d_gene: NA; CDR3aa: CASSYAGDGYTF; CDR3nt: TGTGCCAGCAGCTACGCTGGTGATGGCTACACCTTC
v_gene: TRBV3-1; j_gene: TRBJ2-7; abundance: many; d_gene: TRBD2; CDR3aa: CASSQGYSSGGSYEQYF; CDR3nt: TGTGCCAGCAGCCAAGGATATTCTAGCGGGGGCTCCTACGAGCAGTACTTC
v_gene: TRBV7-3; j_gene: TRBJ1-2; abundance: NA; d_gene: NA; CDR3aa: CASSNSGVYGYTF; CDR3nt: TGTGCCAGCAGCAATTCGGGGGTCTATGGCTACACCTTC
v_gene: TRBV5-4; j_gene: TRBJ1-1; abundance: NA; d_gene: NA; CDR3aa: CASNEGRGNTEAFF; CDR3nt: TGTGCCAGCAACGAGGGCCGGGGGAACACTGAAGCTTTCTTT
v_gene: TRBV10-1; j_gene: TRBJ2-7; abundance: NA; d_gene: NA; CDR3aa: CASSEWSNGSYEQYF; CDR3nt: TGCGCCAGCAGTGAGTGGTCAAACGGCTCCTACGAGCAGTACTTC
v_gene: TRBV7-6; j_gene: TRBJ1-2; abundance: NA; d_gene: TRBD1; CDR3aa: CASSPGTAFYGYTF; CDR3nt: TGTGCCAGCAGCCCCGGGACAGCCTTCTATGGCTACACCTTC
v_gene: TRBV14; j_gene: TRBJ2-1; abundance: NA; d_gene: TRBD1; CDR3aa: CASSSGTGGSYEQFF; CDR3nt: TGTGCCAGCAGCTCCGGGACAGGAGGGTCCTATGAGCAGTTCTTC
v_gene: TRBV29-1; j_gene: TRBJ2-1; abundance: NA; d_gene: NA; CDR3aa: CSVVSPGNEQFF; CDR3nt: TGCAGCGTTGTGTCCCCGGGCAATGAGCAGTTCTTC
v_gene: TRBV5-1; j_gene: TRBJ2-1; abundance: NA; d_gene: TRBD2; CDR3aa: CASSSGLAIYNEQFF; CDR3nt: TGCGCCAGCAGCTCCGGACTAGCGATCTACAATGAGCAGTTCTTC
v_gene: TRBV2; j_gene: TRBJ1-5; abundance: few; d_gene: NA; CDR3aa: CASSVSGVNQPQHF; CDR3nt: TGTGCCAGCAGTGTCAGCGGGGTCAATCAGCCCCAGCATTTT
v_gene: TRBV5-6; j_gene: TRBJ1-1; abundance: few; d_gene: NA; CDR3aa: CASSKGDTEAFF; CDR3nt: TGTGCCAGCAGCAAGGGGGACACTGAAGCTTTCTTT
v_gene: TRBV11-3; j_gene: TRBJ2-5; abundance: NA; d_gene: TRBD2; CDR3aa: CASSGLGLIETQYF; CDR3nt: TGTGCCAGCAGTGGACTAGGTTTGATTGAGACCCAGTACTTC
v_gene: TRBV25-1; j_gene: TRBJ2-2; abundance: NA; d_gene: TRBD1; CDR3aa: CASSETGTGFRNTGELFF; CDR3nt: TGTGCCAGCAGTGAAACCGGGACAGGGTTCCGGAACACCGGGGAGCTGTTTTTT
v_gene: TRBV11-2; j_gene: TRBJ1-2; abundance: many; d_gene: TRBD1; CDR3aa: CASSLGHRGAVYGYTF; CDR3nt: TGTGCCAGCAGCTTAGGCCACAGGGGCGCCGTCTATGGCTACACCTTC
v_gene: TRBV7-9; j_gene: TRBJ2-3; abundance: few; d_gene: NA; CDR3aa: CASSLAYGRGTDTQYF; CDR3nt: TGTGCCAGCAGCTTAGCGTACGGCAGGGGTACAGATACGCAGTATTTT
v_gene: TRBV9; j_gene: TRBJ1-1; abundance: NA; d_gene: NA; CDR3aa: CASSVVPSKGPEAFF; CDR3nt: TGTGCCAGCAGCGTAGTGCCCTCTAAGGGGCCTGAAGCTTTCTTT
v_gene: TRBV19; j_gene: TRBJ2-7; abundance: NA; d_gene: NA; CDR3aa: CASSIEVGSSYEQYF; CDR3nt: TGTGCCAGTAGTATAGAGGTGGGCAGCTCCTACGAGCAGTACTTC
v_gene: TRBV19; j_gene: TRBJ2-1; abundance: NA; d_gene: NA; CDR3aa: CASSTWTGDNEQFF; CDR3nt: TGTGCCAGTAGTACCTGGACGGGCGACAATGAGCAGTTCTTC
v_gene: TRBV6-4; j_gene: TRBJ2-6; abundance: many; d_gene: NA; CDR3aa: CASSDGYSSGANVLTF; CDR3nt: TGTGCCAGCAGTGACGGATACAGCTCTGGGGCCAACGTCCTGACTTTC
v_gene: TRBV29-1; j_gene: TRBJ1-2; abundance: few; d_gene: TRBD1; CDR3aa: CSARDREDYGYTF; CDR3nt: TGCAGCGCCAGGGACAGGGAGGACTATGGCTACACCTTC
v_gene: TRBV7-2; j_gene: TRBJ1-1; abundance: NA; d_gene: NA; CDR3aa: CASRLDGGSNTEAFF; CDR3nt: TGTGCCAGCAGACTCGACGGGGGGAGTAACACTGAAGCTTTCTTT
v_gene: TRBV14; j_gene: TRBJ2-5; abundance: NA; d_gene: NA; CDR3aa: CASSQGPGWPEETQYF; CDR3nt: TGTGCCAGCAGCCAAGGGCCTGGGTGGCCAGAAGAGACCCAGTACTTC
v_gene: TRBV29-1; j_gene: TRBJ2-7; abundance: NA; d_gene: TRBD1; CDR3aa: CSAGQGVYEQYF; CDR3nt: TGCAGCGCAGGACAGGGAGTCTACGAGCAGTACTTC
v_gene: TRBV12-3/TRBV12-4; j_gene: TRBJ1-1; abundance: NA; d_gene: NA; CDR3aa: CASTGGVTTEAFF; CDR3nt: TGTGCCAGCACGGGGGGGGTGACCACTGAAGCTTTCTTT
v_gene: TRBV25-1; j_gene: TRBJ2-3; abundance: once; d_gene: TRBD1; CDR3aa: CASSDDRGSRGTHTDTQYF; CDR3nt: TGTGCCAGCAGTGACGACAGGGGAAGTCGAGGCACACACACAGATACGCAGTATTTT
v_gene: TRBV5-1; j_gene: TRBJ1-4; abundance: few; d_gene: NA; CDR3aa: CASGPGGREKLFF; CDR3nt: TGCGCCAGCGGTCCAGGAGGGCGAGAAAAACTGTTTTTT
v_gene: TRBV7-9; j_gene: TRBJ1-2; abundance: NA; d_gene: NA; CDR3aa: CASSFGREGYGYTF; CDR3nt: TGTGCCAGCAGCTTCGGCAGGGAGGGCTATGGCTACACCTTC
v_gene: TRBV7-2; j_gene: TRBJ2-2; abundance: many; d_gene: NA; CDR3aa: CASSLFAAKIRTGELFF; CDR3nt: TGTGCCAGCAGCTTATTTGCCGCAAAAATCAGAACCGGGGAGCTGTTTTTT
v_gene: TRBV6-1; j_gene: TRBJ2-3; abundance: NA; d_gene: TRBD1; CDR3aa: CASTLDPDRGRTDTQYF; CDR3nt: TGTGCCAGCACCCTGGACCCGGACAGGGGACGCACAGATACGCAGTATTTT
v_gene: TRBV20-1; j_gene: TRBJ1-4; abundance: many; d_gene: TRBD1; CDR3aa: CSASVSGDREVRLFF; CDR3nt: TGCAGTGCTAGTGTTTCCGGGGACAGGGAGGTTCGACTGTTTTTT
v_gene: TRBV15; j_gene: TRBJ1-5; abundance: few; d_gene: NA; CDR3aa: CATSRFREGNQPQHF; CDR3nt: TGTGCCACCAGCAGATTCAGGGAGGGCAATCAGCCCCAGCATTTT
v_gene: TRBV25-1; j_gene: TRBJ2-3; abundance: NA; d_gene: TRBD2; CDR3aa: CASSLRAGEGTDTQYF; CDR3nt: TGTGCCAGCAGCCTTAGGGCGGGAGAGGGCACAGATACGCAGTATTTT